The clone carrying this TCR beta chain occurred many times. The data belong to a study of low-dose radiotherapy and immunotherapy resistance in tumors. The wider study: Over 26 weeks, cohort 2 got 1 Gy every two weeks, reaching 13 Gy.

Time point described: before trial treatment. Donors, who were enrolled in a single-arm phase I dose-escalation trial, received nivolumab, ipilimumab, aspirin, low-dose cyclophosphamide and low-dose radiotherapy. Eligibility was restricted to patients presenting with advanced solid tumors that lacked tumor-infiltrating lymphocytes. Covering alpha and beta chains, TRAV- and TRBV-specific primers were used for the first-strand cDNA. TCR amplification used around 19 PCR cycles, a constant-region primer and a V-primer adapter. In vitro transcription was used to amplify the isolated mRNA. TCRdb reprocessed the reads with MiXCR, giving one entry per CDR3 protein. The sample contains around 65,000 distinct CDR3 sequences, roughly 29% of which appear only once. There are 16 residues in the CDR3. V lost 5 bases and J lost 1, with 17 bases in between. Germline V gives CDR1 SGHNT, CDR2 YYREEE (reference sequence).

The TCR originated in a male donor with rectosigmoid adenocarcinoma. The chain couples TRBV5-4 to TRBJ2-3; possible D gene TRBD2, 6 bases. The sample in question was PBMCs, obtained before treatment. The CDR3 DNA sequence: TGTGCCAGCAGAAATCAAGCGGGCAGGGGCACAGATACGCAGTATTTT. This gives the protein CASRNQAGRGTDTQYF.